The 15 T cell receptor beta chains listed next were all sequenced from one sample in a study of CD8+ T cells in alopecia areata. Isolated RNA was reverse transcribed into cDNA used as the sequencing template. Method: immunoSEQ multiplex PCR; TCRdb's copy keeps in-frame clones and lacks some. The table includes 150,000 to 200,000 clones, about 63% detected once. This specimen consisted of CD4+ T cells sorted from blood, obtained at week 0. The receptors were gathered from a human donor with alopecia areata.

The V call is TRBV30, the J call TRBJ1-4, with TRBD1 identical over 8 bases. The ends lost 0 bases at V and 5 bases at J; junction bases unmatched: 14. This CDR3 region has 18 residues. The germline gives CDR1 GTSNPN, CDR2 SVGIG (reference sequence). This CDR3 is CAWSVRVGTGVGNEKLFF. CDR3 nucleotides: TGTGCCTGGAGTGTACGTGTTGGGACAGGAGTGGGGAATGAAAAACTGTTTTTT.

The chain combines TRBV11-1 with TRBJ2-5; D not resolved. Germline values: CDR1 SGHAT, CDR2 FQDESV (reference sequence). CDR3 length: 13 amino acids. The ends were cut back, 4 bases at V and 2 bases at J, with 8 bases in the middle. CDR3 DNA sequence: TGTGCCAGCAGCTCGGACGGACAAGAGACCCAGTACTTC. As protein: CASSSDGQETQYF.

The chain employs TRBV5-4 and TRBJ1-6; 9 bases align to TRBD1. Germline V gives CDR1 SGHNT, CDR2 YYREEE (reference sequence). The trim removed 4 bases at V and 8 bases at J, leaving 4 bases unmatched. The CDR3 extends over 14 amino acids. This CDR3 reads CASSLDRGDSPLHF. CDR3 bases: TGTGCCAGCAGCCTAGACAGGGGGGATTCACCCCTCCACTTT.

About this clone: Other DNA variants within this sample encode the same CDR3. This chain uses TRBV29-1 with TRBJ2-5; no clear D. The V end was cut by 4 bases, the J end by 2 bases, with 5 bases between. The germline V gene has CDR1 SQVTM and CDR2 ANQGSEA. The CDR3 has 11 amino acids. CDR3 sequence: CSVGQQETQYF. The CDR3 DNA reads TGCAGCGTTGGGCAACAAGAGACCCAGTACTTC.

Remarks on this clone: The junction departs from germline at one end; a sequencing error may be responsible. This chain connects TRBV29-1 to TRBJ2-1, with 8 bases fitting TRBD2. CDR1 is SQVTM and CDR2 is ANQGSEA in the germline V gene. The CDR3 runs 11 residues. CDR3 loop: CSVENGGAQIF. The CDR3 DNA follows: TGCAGCGTTGAAAACGGGGGGGCACAGATCTTC.

V usage is TRBV5-6 and J usage is TRBJ2-3, with TRBD2 as a possible D gene (5 bases). This CDR3 is 17 amino acids long. The germline CDR1 and CDR2 sequences are SGHDT and YYEEEE. Trimming pared 1 base from V and 1 base from J, leaving 16 bases between. CDR3 DNA: TGTGCCAGCAGCTTGACCACCTCGGGGATTGGCACAGATACGCAGTATTTT. The encoded protein is CASSLTTSGIGTDTQYF.

CDR3 in DNA: TGTGCCAGCAGCTCACACAGGGGGATGATGGAGCCCCAGCATTTT. This translates into CASSSHRGMMEPQHF. The J gene is TRBJ1-5, the V gene TRBV7-2; TRBD1 matches at 8 bases. CDR3 length: 15 residues. V shed 4 bases, J shed 8 bases, and the junction held 10 bases outside the gene matches. Germline lookup yields CDR1 SGHTA and CDR2 FQGNSA. Variable domain in full (rest from reference TRBV7-2 and TRBJ1-5): GAGVSQSPSNKVTEKGKDVELRCDPISGHTALYWYRQSLGQGLEFLIYFQGNSAPDKSGLPSDRFSAERTGGSVSTLTIQRTQQEDSAVYLCASSSHRGMMEPQHFGDGTRLSIL.

The rearrangement joins TRBV29-1 to TRBJ1-2; D uncertain. V lost 4 bases to trimming and J lost 4 bases, with 13 bases between them. This CDR3 comprises 13 residues. Germline lookup yields CDR1 SQVTM and CDR2 ANQGSEA. DNA for the CDR3: TGCAGCGTTGGGTCCAGGCAGGTCTATGGCTACACCTTC. Its translation: CSVGSRQVYGYTF.

The chain carries TRBV5-6 and TRBJ1-1; the D is unclear. Germline-derived CDR1 and CDR2 are SGHDT and YYEEEE. Trimming pared 0 bases from V and 6 bases from J, leaving 9 bases between. The CDR3 spans 13 residues. The chain's CDR3 is CASSLGGSAEAFF. DNA of the CDR3: TGTGCCAGCAGCTTGGGAGGTAGCGCTGAAGCTTTCTTT.

J is TRBJ1-2 and V is TRBV30; 8 bases match TRBD1. CDR3 size: 12 residues. CDR1 is GTSNPN, CDR2 SVGIG, per germline (reference sequence). V was clipped by 3 bases and J by 8 bases; unmatched bases: 5. CDR3 amino acids: CAWSRTGQGYTF. The CDR3 DNA is TGTGCCTGGAGCCGGACAGGGCAAGGCTACACCTTC.

The rearrangement uses TRBV4-3 and TRBJ1-2; no clear D gene. Per germline, CDR1 LGHNA and CDR2 YSLEER. The CDR3 has 14 residues. Trimming took 4 bases from V and 7 from J, leaving 16 bases between them. The CDR3 nucleotides are TGCGCCAGCAGCCGAGACCAAGGGTTAGGTGGCTACACCTTC. This translates into CASSRDQGLGGYTF.

The chain employs TRBV4-3 and TRBJ1-4; TRBD1 matches at 7 bases. V was pared by 0 bases and J by 8 bases, with 6 bases of the junction left unmatched. Germline CDR1 reads LGHNA; CDR2 reads YSLEER. The CDR3 loop spans 15 amino acids. CDR3 sequence (DNA): TGCGCCAGCAGCCAAGATTTAGGGGACAGCGAAAAACTGTTTTTT. Its protein is CASSQDLGDSEKLFF.

This clone came up a few times. V gene TRBV7-3 combines with J gene TRBJ2-7; possible D gene TRBD1, 7 bases. V lost 2 bases to trimming and J lost 7 bases, with 12 bases between them. The CDR3 extends over 13 amino acids. Germline V CDR1 and CDR2: SGHTA, FQGTGA. The CDR3 nucleotides are TGTGCCAGCAGCTTACAACAGGGGACTGAGCAGTACTTC. It codes for CASSLQQGTEQYF.

V gene TRBV6-1 combines with J gene TRBJ1-5; TRBD1 is a possible D gene (6 bases). This CDR3 has 17 amino acids. Germline V gives CDR1 MNHNS, CDR2 SASEGT. V was trimmed by 0 bases and J by 4 bases, leaving 16 bases between them. The CDR3 here is CASSEARAGRGNQPQHF. CDR3 sequence (DNA): TGTGCCAGCAGTGAAGCGCGCGCGGGAAGGGGGAATCAGCCCCAGCATTTT.

The chain uses TRBV25-1 and TRBJ1-1; possible D gene TRBD1, 5 bases. The CDR3 covers 13 residues. V lost 5 bases to trimming and J lost 7 bases, with 14 bases between them. The germline CDR1 and CDR2 sequences are MGHDK and SYGVNS. CDR3 loop: CASSPLGPSEAFF. For the CDR3, the DNA is TGTGCCAGCAGTCCGCTGGGGCCGAGTGAAGCTTTCTTT.